These 5 T cell receptor beta chains originate from one sample sequenced in a study of beta chain features in type 1 diabetes. The sequenced template was cDNA made from the entire isolated RNA. The table came from immunoSEQ multiplex PCR; TCRdb's copy has only in-frame clones and leaves some out. The profile covers some 410,000 clones, with over 9.5% appearing a single time and 0.046% taken by the ten largest. Sequenced input: naive CD4+ T cells from blood. The receptors stem from a woman under 30 in good health.

This clone was counted only a few times. The chain links TRBV18 to TRBJ2-2; D remains unclear. Trimming took off 5 bases at V and 1 base at J, with 8 bases between the two ends. The CDR3 loop spans 14 amino acids. Germline CDR1 KGHSH, CDR2 LQKENI. The DNA of the CDR3 is TGTGCCAGCTCATTAGCAGTGAACACCGGGGAGCTGTTTTTT. Residues: CASSLAVNTGELFF.

This clone was seen a handful of times. This chain links TRBV6-5 with TRBJ2-3, with D possibly matching TRBD1 (6 bases). CDR3 size: 14 residues. CDR1 and CDR2 (germline): MNHEY, SVGAGI. Trimming cost V 6 bases and J 0 bases, with 10 bases left between them. The CDR3 nucleotides are TGTGCCAGCAGCCCGGACAGAAGCACAGATACGCAGTATTTT. Encoded protein: CASSPDRSTDTQYF.

This chain connects TRBV7-7 to TRBJ2-3, with D possibly matching TRBD1 (6 bases). The CDR3 covers 16 residues. The germline CDR1 and CDR2 sequences are SSHAT and FNYEAQ (reference sequence). V lost 2 bases, J lost 2 bases, and 14 bases lay in between. CDR3 nucleotides: TGTGCCAGCAGCTTATTTGCTGGACAGTTCACAGATACGCAGTATTTT. This codes for CASSLFAGQFTDTQYF.

This clone showed up just a few times. J is TRBJ1-1 and V is TRBV4-3, with D hard to call. Germline V gene data show CDR1 as LGHNA and CDR2 as YSLEER. The CDR3 extends over 14 amino acids. With 0 bases removed from V and 4 bases from J, the gap between germline ends came to 9 bases. The CDR3 region is CASSQDRGITEAFF. In nucleotides, the CDR3 is TGCGCCAGCAGCCAAGATCGAGGGATCACTGAAGCTTTCTTT.

The gene calls are TRBV7-2 and TRBJ2-5; perhaps TRBD2 as D (5 bases). The germline V gene has CDR1 SGHTA and CDR2 FQGNSA. V was cut by 0 bases and J by 7 bases, with 12 bases left in between. This CDR3 has 14 residues. The CDR3 protein is CASSLAGSAGTQYF. DNA of the CDR3: TGTGCCAGCAGCTTAGCGGGGAGCGCCGGGACCCAGTACTTC.